This passage covers 2 T cell receptor beta chains from one sample sequenced in a study of T cell responses to AZD1222 COVID-19 vaccine. Profiled with immunoSEQ multiplex PCR; TCRdb holds only in-frame clones, not every one. The top ten hold 13% of the sample, which has approximately 120,000 clones, approximately 88% seen once. This material consisted of peripheral blood, taken on day 0 of MenACWY control vaccination. Source of these receptors: an adult in good health.

The rearrangement links TRBV7-2 to TRBJ2-3; 7 positions agree with TRBD2. J was trimmed by 10 bases and V by 5 bases; bases with no gene match: 18. CDR3 length equals 16 residues. Germline V lookup: CDR1 SGHTA, CDR2 FQGNSA. The chain's CDR3 is CASSLSRGGGRGAQYF. The DNA for the CDR3 is TGTGCCAGCAGCCTCTCCCGTGGCGGAGGGAGGGGTGCGCAGTATTTT.

Only one count was recorded for this clone. This chain connects TRBV9 to TRBJ1-4; D is possibly TRBD1 (5 bases). CDR1 SGDLS and CDR2 YYNGEE come from the germline V gene. There are 14 residues in the CDR3. V was pared by 2 bases and J by 8 bases, with 13 bases between. CDR3 loop: CASSVGRGGEKLFF. DNA of the CDR3: TGTGCCAGCAGCGTTGGGAGGGGCGGGGAAAAACTGTTTTTT.